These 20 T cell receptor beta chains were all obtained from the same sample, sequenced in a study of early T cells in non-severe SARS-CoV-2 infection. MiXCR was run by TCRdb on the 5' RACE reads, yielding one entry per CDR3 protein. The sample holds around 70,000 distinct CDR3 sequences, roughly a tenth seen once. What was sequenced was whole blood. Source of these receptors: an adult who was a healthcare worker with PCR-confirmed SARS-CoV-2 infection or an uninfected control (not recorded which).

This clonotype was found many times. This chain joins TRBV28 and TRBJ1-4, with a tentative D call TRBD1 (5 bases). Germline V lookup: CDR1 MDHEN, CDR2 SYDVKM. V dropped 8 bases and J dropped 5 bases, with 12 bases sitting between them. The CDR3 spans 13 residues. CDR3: CASRPGANEKLFF. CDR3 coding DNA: TGTGCCAGCCGACCTGGGGCCAATGAAAAACTGTTTTTT.

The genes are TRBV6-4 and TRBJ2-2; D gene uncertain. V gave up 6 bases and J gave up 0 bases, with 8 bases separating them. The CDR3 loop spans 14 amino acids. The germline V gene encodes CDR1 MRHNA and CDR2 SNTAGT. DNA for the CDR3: TGTGCCAGCAGAGAACAAACGAACACCGGGGAGCTGTTTTTT. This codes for CASREQTNTGELFF.

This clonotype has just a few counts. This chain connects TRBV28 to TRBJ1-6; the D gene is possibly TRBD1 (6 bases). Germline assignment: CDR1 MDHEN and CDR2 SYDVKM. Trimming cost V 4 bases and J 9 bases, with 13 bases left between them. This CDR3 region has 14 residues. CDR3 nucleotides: TGTGCCAGCAGTTCGACCGGGACAACTTCACCCCTCCACTTT. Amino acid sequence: CASSSTGTTSPLHF.

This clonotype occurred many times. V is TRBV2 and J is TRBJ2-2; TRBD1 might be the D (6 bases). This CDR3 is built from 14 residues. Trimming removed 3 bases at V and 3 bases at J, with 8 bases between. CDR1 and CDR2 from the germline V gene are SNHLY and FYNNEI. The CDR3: CASSEGTYTGELFF. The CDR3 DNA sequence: TGTGCCAGCAGTGAGGGGACATACACCGGGGAGCTGTTTTTT.

CDR3 in DNA: TGTGCCAGCGGGGGAGAGACCCAAGAGACCCAGTACTTC. This translates into CASGGETQETQYF. The chain combines TRBV2 with TRBJ2-5; D might be TRBD1 or TRBD2, each matching 5 bases. CDR1 and CDR2 (germline): SNHLY, FYNNEI. The CDR3 extends over 13 amino acids. V was shortened by 8 bases and J by 1 base, with 11 bases between the two germline ends.

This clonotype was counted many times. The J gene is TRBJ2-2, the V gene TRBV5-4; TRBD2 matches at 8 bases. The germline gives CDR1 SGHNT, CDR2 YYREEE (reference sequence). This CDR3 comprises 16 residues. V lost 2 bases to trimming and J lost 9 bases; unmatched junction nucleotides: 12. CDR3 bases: TGTGCCAGCAGCTTCGGAGGCGGGAGGTCCCCCCGGGAGCTGTTTTTT. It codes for CASSFGGGRSPRELFF.

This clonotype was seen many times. The CDR3 here is CSAGDSQETQYF. The CDR3 nucleotides are TGCAGTGCTGGGGACAGCCAAGAGACCCAGTACTTC. The rearrangement joins TRBV20-1 to TRBJ2-5, with 7 positions matching TRBD1. Germline V gene lookup returns CDR1 DFQATT and CDR2 SNEGSKA (reference sequence). There are 12 residues in the CDR3. V shed 5 bases, J shed 1 base, and the junction held 1 base outside the gene matches.

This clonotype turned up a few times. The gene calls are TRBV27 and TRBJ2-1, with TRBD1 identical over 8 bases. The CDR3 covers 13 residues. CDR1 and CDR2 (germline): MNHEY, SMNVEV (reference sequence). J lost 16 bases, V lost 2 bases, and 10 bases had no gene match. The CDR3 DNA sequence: TGTGCCAGCAGTTTACGCCCGGGACAGGAGACTTTCTTC. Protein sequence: CASSLRPGQETFF.

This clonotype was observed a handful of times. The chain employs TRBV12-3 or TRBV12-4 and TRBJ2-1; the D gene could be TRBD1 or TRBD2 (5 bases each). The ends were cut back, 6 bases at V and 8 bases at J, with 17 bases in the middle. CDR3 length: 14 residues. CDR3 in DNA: TGTGCCAGCAGCCCTCCCGGGACCAGCCATGAGCAGTTCTTC. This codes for CASSPPGTSHEQFF.

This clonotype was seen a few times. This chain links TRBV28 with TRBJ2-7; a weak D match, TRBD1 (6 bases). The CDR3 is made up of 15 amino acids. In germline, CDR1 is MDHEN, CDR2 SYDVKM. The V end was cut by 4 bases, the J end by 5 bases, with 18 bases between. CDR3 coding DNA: TGTGCCAGCAGTTCCCCTCTAACCGGGACAAACGAGCAGTACTTC. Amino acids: CASSSPLTGTNEQYF.

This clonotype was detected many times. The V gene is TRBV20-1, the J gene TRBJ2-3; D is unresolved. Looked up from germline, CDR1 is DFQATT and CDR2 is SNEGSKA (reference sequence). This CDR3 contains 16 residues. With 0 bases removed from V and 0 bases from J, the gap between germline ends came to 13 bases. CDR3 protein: CSARDLRRTSTDTQYF. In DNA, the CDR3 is TGCAGTGCTAGAGATCTCCGCAGAACTAGCACAGATACGCAGTATTTT.

CDR3 protein: CASSVWGSYNEQFF. The CDR3 DNA reads as TGTGCCAGCTCCGTTTGGGGGAGCTACAATGAGCAGTTCTTC. The rearrangement joins TRBV12-3 or TRBV12-4 to TRBJ2-1; D possibly uses TRBD1 or TRBD2 (5 bases each). The CDR3 is 14 amino acids. Trimming shortened V by 8 bases and J by 3 bases, and 14 bases separated the two germline ends.

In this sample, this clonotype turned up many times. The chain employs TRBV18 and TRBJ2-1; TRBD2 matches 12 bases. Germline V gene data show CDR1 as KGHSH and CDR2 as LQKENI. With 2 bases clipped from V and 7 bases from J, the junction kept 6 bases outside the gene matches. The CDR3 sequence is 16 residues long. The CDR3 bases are TGTGCCAGCTCACCAACGGGACTAGCGGGTGCTAATGAGCAGTTCTTC. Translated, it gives CASSPTGLAGANEQFF.

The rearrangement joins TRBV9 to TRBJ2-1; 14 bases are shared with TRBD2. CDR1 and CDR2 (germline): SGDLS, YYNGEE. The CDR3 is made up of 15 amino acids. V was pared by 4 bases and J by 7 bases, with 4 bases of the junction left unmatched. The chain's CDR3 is CASSLGLAGANEQFF. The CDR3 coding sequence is TGTGCCAGCAGCCTGGGACTAGCGGGAGCGAATGAGCAGTTCTTC.

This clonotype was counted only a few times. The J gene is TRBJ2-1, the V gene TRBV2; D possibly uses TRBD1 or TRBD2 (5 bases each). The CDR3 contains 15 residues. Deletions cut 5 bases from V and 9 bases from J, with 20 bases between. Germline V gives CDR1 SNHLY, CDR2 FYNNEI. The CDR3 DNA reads TGTGCCAGCAGTTACGGGACGACGAGAACCTCTGAGCAGTTCTTC. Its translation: CASSYGTTRTSEQFF. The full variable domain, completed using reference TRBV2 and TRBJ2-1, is EPEVTQTPSHQVTQMGQEVILRCVPISNHLYFYWYRQILGQKVEFLVSFYNNEISEKSEIFDDQFSVERPDGSNFTLKIRSTKLEDSAMYFCASSYGTTRTSEQFFGPGTRLTVL.

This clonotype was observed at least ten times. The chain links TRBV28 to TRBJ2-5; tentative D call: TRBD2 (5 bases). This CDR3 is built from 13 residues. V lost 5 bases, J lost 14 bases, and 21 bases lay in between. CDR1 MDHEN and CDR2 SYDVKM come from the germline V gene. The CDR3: CASSAAGIPSQYF. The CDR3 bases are TGTGCCAGCAGTGCCGCCGGGATCCCCTCTCAATACTTC.

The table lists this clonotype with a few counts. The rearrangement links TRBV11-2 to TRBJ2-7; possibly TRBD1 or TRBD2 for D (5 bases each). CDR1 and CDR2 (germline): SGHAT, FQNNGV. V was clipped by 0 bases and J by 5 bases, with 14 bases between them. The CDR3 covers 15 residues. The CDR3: CASSLDTGTAHEQYF. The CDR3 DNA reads TGTGCCAGCAGCTTAGACACCGGGACCGCCCACGAGCAGTACTTC.

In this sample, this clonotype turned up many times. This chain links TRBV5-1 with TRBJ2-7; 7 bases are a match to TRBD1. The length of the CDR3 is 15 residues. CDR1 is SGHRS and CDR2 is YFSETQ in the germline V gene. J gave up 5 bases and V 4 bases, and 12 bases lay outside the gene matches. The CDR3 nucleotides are TGCGCCAGCAGCCCGGGGACAGCGTCAGTCCACGAGCAGTACTTC. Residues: CASSPGTASVHEQYF.

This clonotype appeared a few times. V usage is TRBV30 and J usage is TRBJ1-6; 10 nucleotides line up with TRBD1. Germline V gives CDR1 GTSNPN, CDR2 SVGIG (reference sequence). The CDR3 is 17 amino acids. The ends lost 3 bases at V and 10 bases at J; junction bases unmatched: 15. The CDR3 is CAWRTLPRDRGGSPLHF. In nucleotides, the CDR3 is TGTGCCTGGAGGACCCTCCCACGGGACAGGGGAGGCTCACCCCTCCACTTT.

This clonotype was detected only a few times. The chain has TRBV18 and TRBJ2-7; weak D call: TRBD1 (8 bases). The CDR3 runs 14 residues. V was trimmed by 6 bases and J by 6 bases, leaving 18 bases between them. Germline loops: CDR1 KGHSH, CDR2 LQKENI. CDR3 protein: CASSVQGGELEQYF. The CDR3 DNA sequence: TGTGCCAGCTCGGTACAGGGGGGGGAGCTCGAGCAGTACTTC.